This T cell receptor beta chain originates from a study of neurological immune-mediated disorders. Study-level findings and limits: When repertoires were grouped phylogenetically, those of 18 of 34 multiple sclerosis patients fell into one related-CDR3 cluster, a possible signature.

This clonotype was seen at least ten times. The antigen is undetermined. Germline CDR1 SGHRS, CDR2 YFSETQ. This CDR3 contains 16 residues. Trimming at V came to 7 bases and at J to 0 bases, leaving 9 bases not matched to a gene. TCRdb analysed the 5' RACE reads with MiXCR anew, one entry per CDR3 protein. This sample has 65,000 to 85,000 distinct CDR3 sequences; roughly 3.1% occur once, and the top ten carry less than 5.5%. This chain connects TRBV5-1 to TRBJ2-1, with TRBD2 matching over 8 bases. The sequenced sample was PBMCs. This TCR was recovered from a woman aged 45-65 years with multiple sclerosis. This CDR3 is CASDPSGLSSYNEQFF. The DNA of the CDR3 is TGCGCCAGCGATCCTAGCGGGTTAAGCTCCTACAATGAGCAGTTCTTC.